This TCR beta chain was captured in a study of blood T cell repertoires in COVID-19. This CDR3 comprises 15 residues. CDR1 is SGDLS, CDR2 YYNGEE, per germline. V was clipped by 4 bases and J by 5 bases; unmatched bases: 10. TCRdb's copy holds only in-frame clones and misses some; the assay was immunoSEQ multiplex PCR. The table has some 190,000 clones, 80% seen once; the top ten hold about 4.5%. Sample: PBMCs or T cells enriched from blood (not recorded which). This TCR derives from a man aged 30 to 39 with acute COVID-19. The rearrangement joins TRBV9 to TRBJ1-2; 8 bases are a match to TRBD1. The DNA for the CDR3 is TGTGCCAGCAGCCTCTCGACAGGGGCTGAATATGGCTACACCTTC. This sequence encodes CASSLSTGAEYGYTF.